Below are 27 T cell receptor beta chains sequenced from a single sample in a study. TCRdb reprocessed the RT-PCR reads with MiXCR, giving one entry per CDR3 protein. The data contain almost 700,000 distinct CDR3 sequences, 12% to 15% of them singletons. Sequenced input: memory CD4+ T cells from blood. Source of these receptors: a female donor in good health, serving as a healthy control.

The sample holds many counts of this clonotype. The chain joins TRBV5-1 to TRBJ2-5; no clear D. Germline loops: CDR1 SGHRS, CDR2 YFSETQ. Trimming took off 4 bases at V and 0 bases at J, with 13 bases between the two ends. This CDR3 is 15 amino acids long. CDR3 DNA: TGCGCCAGCAGCCTAACTCCTTCCTACCAAGAGACCCAGTACTTC. This codes for CASSLTPSYQETQYF.

The chain carries TRBV7-3 and TRBJ2-1, with a tentative D call TRBD1 (6 bases). This CDR3 contains 15 residues. The V gene's germline CDR1 is SGHTA and CDR2 FQGTGA. V shed 5 bases and J shed 4 bases, with 15 bases lying between them. The CDR3 region is CASSLQRGSYNEQFF. CDR3 coding DNA: TGTGCCAGCAGCCTACAGAGGGGGTCATACAATGAGCAGTTCTTC.

This rearrangement joins TRBV30 to TRBJ1-1; no clear D. This CDR3 has 11 amino acids. CDR1 is GTSNPN, CDR2 SVGIG, per germline (reference sequence). V dropped 5 bases and J dropped 5 bases, with 9 bases sitting between them. CDR3 sequence: CAWDPETEAFF. CDR3 DNA: TGTGCCTGGGACCCGGAGACTGAAGCTTTCTTT.

This rearrangement joins TRBV30 to TRBJ1-2, with D maybe TRBD1 (5 bases). The CDR3 length is 13 residues. V was clipped by 4 bases and J by 4 bases, with 13 bases between them. Germline CDR1 GTSNPN, CDR2 SVGIG (reference sequence). In DNA form, the CDR3 reads TGTGCCTGGAATTCGGGGGTGGGCTATGGCTACACCTTC. Residues: CAWNSGVGYGYTF. Combining the CDR3 with reference TRBV30 and TRBJ1-2 gives the whole variable domain SQTIHQWPATLVQPVGSPLSLECTVEGTSNPNLYWYRQAAGRGLQLLFYSVGIGQISSEVPQNLSASRPQDRQFILSSKKLLLSDSGFYLCAWNSGVGYGYTFGSGTRLTVV.

This clonotype was detected a few times. The genes are TRBV12-3 or TRBV12-4 and TRBJ1-1; D not resolved. This CDR3 contains 13 residues. V lost 11 bases to trimming and J lost 1 base, with 14 bases between them. CDR3 nucleotides: TGTGCCTCCTCAAAGGAGGCGAACACTGAAGCTTTCTTT. Translating gives CASSKEANTEAFF.

This chain links TRBV20-1 with TRBJ2-2; 11 nucleotides align to TRBD2. CDR1 and CDR2 from the germline V gene are DFQATT and SNEGSKA (reference sequence). The CDR3 runs to 15 residues. Trimming removed 3 bases from V and 4 bases from J; junction bases left unmatched: 4. Written as DNA, the CDR3 is TGCAGTGCTAGTAGCGGGAGGGCCGTCACCGGGGAGCTGTTTTTT. Amino acid sequence: CSASSGRAVTGELFF.

The table lists this clonotype with a few counts. The chain recombines TRBV12-3 or TRBV12-4 with TRBJ2-7; D remains unclear. V was cut by 1 base and J by 4 bases, with 14 bases left in between. The CDR3 is 15 residues long. CDR3 nucleotides: TGTGCCAGCAGTTTAGGAGTTTTGTGGGGATACGAGCAGTACTTC. Its protein product is CASSLGVLWGYEQYF.

The chain carries TRBV6-2 or TRBV6-3 and TRBJ1-5; D is unclear. The CDR3 is made up of 14 amino acids. The V end was cut by 3 bases, the J end by 10 bases, with 16 bases between. Per germline, CDR1 MNHEY and CDR2 SVGEGT. This CDR3 reads CASSYSRGFRPQHF. In DNA form, the CDR3 reads TGTGCCAGCAGTTATAGTCGGGGATTCCGACCCCAGCATTTT.

The V and J genes are TRBV7-9 and TRBJ2-7; 11 bases map to TRBD2. The CDR3 extends over 13 amino acids. Germline V CDR1 and CDR2: SEHNR, FQNEAQ (reference sequence). V was clipped by 7 bases and J by 4 bases; unmatched bases: 3. CDR3 bases: TGTGCCAGCATCCTAGCGGGAGGATACGAGCAGTACTTC. It translates to CASILAGGYEQYF.

The V and J genes are TRBV12-3 or TRBV12-4 and TRBJ2-7, with TRBD1 as a possible D gene (5 bases). CDR3 length equals 13 residues. Trimming took off 7 bases at V and 1 base at J, with 11 bases between the two ends. The CDR3 region has the DNA TGTGCCAGCACCCAGACAGTTTCCTACGAGCAGTACTTC. This encodes CASTQTVSYEQYF.

Ten or more counts support this clonotype. The V gene is TRBV4-3, the J gene TRBJ2-3; 9 nucleotides line up with TRBD2. Trimming removed 0 bases from V and 2 bases from J; junction bases left unmatched: 3. Germline assignment: CDR1 LGHNA and CDR2 YSLEER. The CDR3 loop spans 16 amino acids. CDR3 in amino acids: CASSQETSGYTDTQYF. CDR3 in DNA: TGCGCCAGCAGCCAAGAGACTAGCGGATACACAGATACGCAGTATTTT.

This clonotype was recorded a few times. The rearrangement joins TRBV3-1 to TRBJ2-1; 12 bases line up with TRBD2. The length of the CDR3 is 14 residues. Germline-derived CDR1 and CDR2 are LGHDT and YNNKEL (reference sequence). The ends lost 1 base at V and 15 bases at J; junction bases unmatched: 7. CDR3 protein: CASSQGTSGDRMFF. CDR3 DNA sequence: TGTGCCAGCAGCCAAGGGACTAGCGGGGACCGGATGTTCTTC.

This clonotype has ten or more counts. The rearrangement links TRBV10-3 to TRBJ1-6; no definite D call. Looked up from germline, CDR1 is ENHRY and CDR2 is SYGVKD. The CDR3 contains 14 residues. V was trimmed by 3 bases and J by 6 bases, leaving 9 bases between them. The CDR3 bases are TGTGCCATCAGTGATGTACACCCTAATTCACCCCTCCACTTT. It translates to CAISDVHPNSPLHF.

This clonotype was seen repeatedly, ten times or more. The rearrangement joins TRBV4-2 to TRBJ1-4; D remains ambiguous. Germline CDR1 reads LGHNA; CDR2 reads YNFKEQ. The CDR3 totals 13 residues. V was cut by 0 bases and J by 12 bases, with 11 bases left in between. Here the CDR3 reads CASSQDAGRELFF. The CDR3 bases are TGTGCCAGCAGCCAAGACGCGGGGAGGGAACTGTTTTTT.

There are many counts of this clonotype. The V gene is TRBV12-3 or TRBV12-4, the J gene TRBJ2-4; the D is unclear. Trimming took 4 bases from V and 10 from J, leaving 8 bases between them. CDR3 length: 11 amino acids. This chain's CDR3 is CASSYMGIQYF. In nucleotides, the CDR3 is TGTGCCAGCAGTTACATGGGGATTCAGTACTTC.

The chain uses TRBV6-1 and TRBJ2-7; TRBD1 or TRBD2 may be the D gene (6 bases each). The germline CDR1 and CDR2 sequences are MNHNS and SASEGT. The CDR3 contains 15 residues. The V end was cut by 8 bases, the J end by 0 bases, with 17 bases between. The CDR3 region has the DNA TGTGCCAGCGCAGGAAGAGGGGGACTCTCCTACGAGCAGTACTTC. Amino acid sequence: CASAGRGGLSYEQYF.

The CDR3 loop is CASSRQRDWTYNEQFF. In nucleotides, the CDR3 is TGTGCCAGCAGCCGACAGCGGGACTGGACCTACAATGAGCAGTTCTTC. V usage is TRBV5-5 and J usage is TRBJ2-1; TRBD2 matches 7 bases. The V gene's germline CDR1 is SGHKS and CDR2 YYEKEE (reference sequence). The CDR3 is made up of 16 amino acids. V gave up 4 bases and J gave up 2 bases; unmatched junction bases: 9.

This sequence joins TRBV5-1 and TRBJ2-2; D uncertain. The germline V and J ends were trimmed by 4 bases and 7 bases, with 11 bases remaining between them. Germline lookup yields CDR1 SGHRS and CDR2 YFSETQ. The CDR3 totals 13 residues. CDR3 bases: TGCGCCAGCAGCCCAGTTTTGGTCGGGGAGCTGTTTTTT. Translating it yields CASSPVLVGELFF.

This clonotype showed up just a few times. The genes are TRBV3-1 and TRBJ1-2; 9 bases match TRBD1. The CDR3 length is 15 residues. V shed 3 bases, J shed 2 bases, and the junction held 4 bases outside the gene matches. Germline lookup yields CDR1 LGHDT and CDR2 YNNKEL (reference sequence). The CDR3 nucleotides read TGTGCCAGCAGCCATTCCGGGACAGGGAACTATGGCTACACCTTC. Translation gives CASSHSGTGNYGYTF.

This clonotype was observed a handful of times. The rearrangement joins TRBV20-1 to TRBJ2-1; no firm D call. Germline-derived CDR1 and CDR2 are DFQATT and SNEGSKA (reference sequence). CDR3 length equals 12 residues. V was pared by 6 bases and J by 6 bases, with 12 bases between. The CDR3 loop is CSALAPSNEQFF. The CDR3, as DNA: TGCAGTGCACTGGCCCCCTCCAATGAGCAGTTCTTC.

This clonotype was picked up a small number of times. The chain's CDR3 is CASSRIRTGAGELFF. CDR3 coding DNA: TGTGCCAGCAGCCGTATAAGGACAGGGGCCGGGGAGCTGTTTTTT. V is TRBV7-8 and J is TRBJ2-2, with 9 bases fitting TRBD1. CDR3 length equals 15 residues. The germline CDR1 and CDR2 sequences are SGHVS and FQNEAQ. Germline trimming cut 5 bases from V and 6 bases from J; bases unmatched to any gene: 7.

This clonotype was counted only a few times. The chain couples TRBV6-2 or TRBV6-3 to TRBJ2-2; unclear D gene. Germline CDR1 is MNHEY and CDR2 is SVGEGT. CDR3 length: 15 amino acids. Trimming took 0 bases from V and 5 from J, leaving 10 bases between them. CDR3 region: CASSYSSYMTGELFF. CDR3 in DNA: TGTGCCAGCAGTTACTCCTCCTATATGACCGGGGAGCTGTTTTTT.

This clonotype was counted a few times. The chain recombines TRBV28 with TRBJ1-5; tentatively, D is TRBD1 (5 bases). CDR3 length: 14 residues. V was pared by 3 bases and J by 7 bases, with 13 bases between. Germline-derived CDR1 and CDR2 are MDHEN and SYDVKM. In DNA form, the CDR3 reads TGTGCCAGCAGTTTTCCAGGGTTTGGGCAGCCCCAGCATTTT. Protein sequence: CASSFPGFGQPQHF.

This clonotype turned up a few times. V and J are TRBV12-5 and TRBJ2-5, with TRBD1 as a possible D gene (5 bases). CDR1 and CDR2 (germline): LGHNT, FRNRAP. V lost 5 bases, J lost 6 bases, and 13 bases lay in between. CDR3 size: 13 residues. The CDR3 nucleotides are TGTGCTAGTGGTCTCGCCGGACAAAAGACCCAGTACTTC. Amino acids: CASGLAGQKTQYF.

This chain uses TRBV7-2 with TRBJ2-7; 9 bases map to TRBD2. The CDR3 extends over 13 amino acids. The V gene's germline CDR1 is SGHTA and CDR2 FQGNSA. The J segment lost 7 bases and the V segment lost 5 bases, leaving 6 bases of the junction unmatched. In DNA, the CDR3 is TGTGCCAGCAGCGCGGGGGGGCCAAGGGAGCAGTACTTC. Its protein is CASSAGGPREQYF.

The chain couples TRBV12-3 or TRBV12-4 to TRBJ2-6; D gene uncertain. This CDR3 spans 15 amino acids. Deletions cut 3 bases from V and 2 bases from J, with 8 bases between. The CDR3 protein is CASSFRITGANVLTF. The CDR3 coding sequence is TGTGCCAGCAGTTTCCGGATTACTGGGGCCAACGTCCTGACTTTC.

This chain links TRBV6-1 with TRBJ1-4, with 8 nucleotides matching TRBD1. CDR3 length: 15 amino acids. Germline lookup yields CDR1 MNHNS and CDR2 SASEGT. The V gene end was trimmed by 7 bases and the J gene end by 0 bases; junction bases not matched to a gene: 4. CDR3: CASKRTGPTNEKLFF. CDR3 DNA sequence: TGTGCCAGCAAAAGGACAGGGCCAACTAATGAAAAACTGTTTTTT.